A single TCR beta chain is shown here with its context. This entry is derived from a study of shared clonotypes between healthy human individuals. Splitting of CD4+ cells produced CD45RA+ naive and CD45RA-negative memory subsets. CDR3 length equals 13 residues. CDR1 is SGHRS, CDR2 YFSETQ, per germline. Trimming removed 4 bases at V and 4 bases at J, with 11 bases between. Clones were read by immunoSEQ multiplex PCR, and TCRdb kept only the in-frame ones, dropping some. Of about 510,000 clones listed, 95% to 97% are singletons. This clonotype was obtained from a woman aged 25 to 45 in good health. The sequencing sample was made of naive CD4+ T cells sorted from blood. The subset was: CD45RA+ positively selected. The J gene is TRBJ1-1, the V gene TRBV5-1; D remains unclear. The CDR3 DNA is TGCGCCAGCAGCCCCTCCAAGAGCACTGAAGCTTTCTTT. This translates into CASSPSKSTEAFF.